This T cell receptor (beta chain) stems from a study of T cell changes during pregnancy in multiple sclerosis. CDR3 length equals 15 residues. The V gene's germline CDR1 is SEHNR and CDR2 FQNEAQ (reference sequence). V lost 6 bases to trimming and J lost 0 bases, with 12 bases between them. Only in-frame clones appear in the TCRdb table, and some are missing; sequencing was by immunoSEQ multiplex PCR. Of 91,000 or so clones listed, around 94% are singletons. This sequence originates from a female donor with multiple sclerosis, enrolled in a pregnancy study. Material: peripheral blood, obtained after pregnancy. The J gene is TRBJ2-1, the V gene TRBV7-9; unclear D gene. The CDR3 sequence: CASRRGASSYNEQFF. In DNA, the CDR3 is TGTGCCAGCAGGAGAGGCGCGAGCTCCTACAATGAGCAGTTCTTC. Based on the CDR3 plus reference TRBV7-9 and TRBJ2-1, the full variable domain is DTGVSQNPRHKITKRGQNVTFRCDPISEHNRLYWYRQTLGQGPEFLTYFQNEAQLEKSRLLSDRFSAERPKGSFSTLEIQRTEQGDSAMYLCASRRGASSYNEQFFGPGTRLTVL.